This TCR beta chain was recovered during a study of CD8 T cells in ankylosing spondylitis. Regarding this clonotype: Antigen unknown.

TCRdb processed the 5' RACE reads anew with MiXCR; each CDR3 protein has one entry. The data hold 470,000 or so distinct CDR3 sequences, with roughly 25% observed a single time. V dropped 5 bases and J dropped 6 bases, with 14 bases sitting between them. Germline V gives CDR1 SGHTA, CDR2 FQGNSA. This CDR3 spans 14 amino acids. General observations from the study: Clones tied to disease were said to be significantly enriched in matched ankylosing spondylitis synovial fluid. Some of these motif variants have turned up before, in reports on reactive arthritis synovial fluid and blood. Eight or nine highly homologous variants made up a TCR beta motif that seemed to typify ankylosing spondylitis blood.

This TCR was sampled from a male donor with ankylosing spondylitis. This chain joins TRBV7-2 and TRBJ2-1; possible D gene TRBD1, 6 bases. Input material: blood, either unsorted or a sorted T cell fraction (not recorded which). CDR3 protein: CASSARMGANEQFF. The CDR3 bases are TGTGCCAGCAGCGCAAGAATGGGGGCCAATGAGCAGTTCTTC.